These T cell receptor beta chains were read from a single sample in a study of T-cell memory formation after mild COVID-19. In TCRdb, the 5' RACE reads were re-called with MiXCR into one record per CDR3 protein. Seen here are around 400,000 distinct CDR3 sequences, 20% to 25% observed once, and the top ten hold 8.8%. The material sequenced was PBMCs or a T cell subset sorted from them (not recorded which). The receptors were gathered from an adult woman who had mild COVID-19 (a few samples of this study predate the infection). Cell type and time point are not known. Each CDR3 is given with its conserved first and last residue. A D gene is named only where the DNA matches it firmly. Only some rows state a clone size, as once, few, many or a class for expanded clones.

>TRBJ2-7|TRBV12-3/TRBV12-4|.|.
TGTGCCAGCAGTTTTCGGCAGGGGACGTATGGCGAGCAGTACTTC
CASSFRQGTYGEQYF
>TRBJ2-7|TRBV2|.|.
TGTGCCAGCTATGGGTCAGGGGCGACCTACGAGCAGTACTTC
CASYGSGATYEQYF
>TRBJ1-2|TRBV20-1|.|few
TGCAGTGCTCCACAAACAGGGCCGGGCGGCTACACCTTC
CSAPQTGPGGYTF
>TRBJ2-1|TRBV5-4|TRBD2|.
TGTGCCAGCAGCTTGGGCAGACTAGCGGGGGCCTCCAATGAGCAGTTCTTC
CASSLGRLAGASNEQFF
>TRBJ2-1|TRBV20-1|TRBD1|.
TGCAGTGCTAGAGATCTGACAGGGCCAAATGAGCAGTTCTTC
CSARDLTGPNEQFF
>TRBJ1-1|TRBV3-1|TRBD1|once
TGTGCCAGCAGCACCGGGACAGGGGCCCTCACTGAAGCTTTCTTT
CASSTGTGALTEAFF
>TRBJ1-1|TRBV9|.|once
TGTGCCAGCAGCGTAGCCGGGTCGGACCCTCGGACTGAAGCTTTCTTT
CASSVAGSDPRTEAFF
>TRBJ2-2|TRBV20-1|TRBD2|.
TGCAGTGCTAGAGATAGCGGGAGTTCGAACACCGGGGAGCTGTTTTTT
CSARDSGSSNTGELFF
>TRBJ2-2|TRBV10-3|.|once
TGTGCCATCAGTGACTCCTCCTGGGGGGCGGGCACCGGGGAGCTGTTTTTT
CAISDSSWGAGTGELFF
>TRBJ2-2|TRBV6-4|TRBD1|few
TGTGCCAGCAGCGAAAGGGGGCTCACGAACACCGGGGAGCTGTTTTTT
CASSERGLTNTGELFF
>TRBJ2-5|TRBV5-1|.|.
TGCGCCAGCAGCTTTAATCTCTTTCAAGAGACCCAGTACTTC
CASSFNLFQETQYF
>TRBJ2-2|TRBV5-1|TRBD1|.
TGCGCCAGCGACAGGACAGGGTTGACCGGGGAGCTGTTTTTT
CASDRTGLTGELFF
>TRBJ1-1|TRBV4-2|.|.
TGTGCCAGCAGCCAAGATTTGGGGTCACGGACCGAGAGAGCTTTCTTT
CASSQDLGSRTERAFF
>TRBJ1-2|TRBV12-3/TRBV12-4|.|.
TGTGCCAGCAGTTATAGACAGCTACGCCAAGGCTACACCTTC
CASSYRQLRQGYTF